These T cell receptor beta chains were read from a single sample in a study of cytomegalovirus exposure and HLA in healthy donors. Clones were sequenced by immunoSEQ multiplex PCR, and TCRdb holds only the in-frame ones, with some missing. The table records approximately 110,000 clones, over 60% of them present only once. The sample taken for sequencing was PBMCs. The receptors derive from a female donor in good health and CMV-seropositive. CDR3s include the opening cysteine and the closing phenylalanine or tryptophan. The D gene is left open where the match is weak. Where a row states a size, it is once, few, many or the class of an expanded clone; other rows omit it.

V gene	J gene	D gene	clone size	CDR3 protein	CDR3 DNA
TRBV2	TRBJ2-1	TRBD2	few	CASSLAGVSYNEQFF	TGTGCCAGCAGTCTAGCGGGAGTATCCTACAATGAGCAGTTCTTC
TRBV7-9	TRBJ2-2	TRBD2	.	CASSLTSVSGELFF	TGTGCCAGCAGCCTCACTAGCGTCTCCGGGGAGCTGTTTTTT
TRBV19	TRBJ1-4	.	few	CASRQAPEKLFF	TGTGCCAGCCGACAGGCCCCTGAAAAACTGTTTTTT
TRBV6-5	TRBJ1-4	TRBD1	.	CASSYRQGGNEKLFF	TGTGCCAGCAGTTACCGACAGGGGGGGAATGAAAAACTGTTTTTT
TRBV19	TRBJ1-5	.	.	CASSINSYSNQPQHF	TGTGCCAGTAGTATCAACAGCTATAGCAATCAGCCCCAGCATTTT
TRBV13	TRBJ2-1	TRBD2	.	CASSPRLTSEQFF	TGTGCCAGCAGCCCAAGACTGACTAGCGAGCAGTTCTTC
TRBV5-5	TRBJ1-1	TRBD1	.	CASSFRDSVNTEAFF	TGTGCCAGCAGCTTCCGGGACAGCGTGAACACTGAAGCTTTCTTT
TRBV2	TRBJ2-1	TRBD2	.	CASSAMGLDYNEQFF	TGTGCCAGCAGTGCGATGGGACTAGATTACAATGAGCAGTTCTTC
TRBV5-6	TRBJ1-2	.	.	CASSLDSWYGYTF	TGTGCCAGCAGCTTAGACAGTTGGTATGGCTACACCTTC
TRBV4-1	TRBJ2-2	.	once	CASSQAPGTGELFF	TGCGCCAGCAGCCAAGCCCCCGGCACCGGGGAGCTGTTTTTT
TRBV15	TRBJ2-3	.	.	CATSRARDTQYF	TGTGCCACCAGCAGAGCCAGAGATACGCAGTATTTT
TRBV28	TRBJ1-4	.	.	CASSSGQSATNEKLFF	TGTGCCAGCAGTTCCGGACAGTCCGCAACTAATGAAAAACTGTTTTTT
TRBV5-3	TRBJ2-7	TRBD2	.	CARSAGLAGVHSSYEQYF	TGTGCCAGAAGCGCGGGACTAGCGGGGGTACACAGCTCCTACGAGCAGTACTTC
TRBV7-2	TRBJ2-5	.	once	CASSELVAETQYF	TGTGCCAGCAGCGAACTAGTTGCGGAGACCCAGTACTTC
TRBV7-3	TRBJ2-3	TRBD1	.	CASSPTGQTTDTQYF	TGTGCCAGCAGCCCCACGGGACAGACCACAGATACGCAGTATTTT
TRBV11-2	TRBJ2-7	.	.	CASSFHYEQYF	TGTGCCAGCAGCTTCCACTACGAGCAGTACTTC
TRBV5-1	TRBJ1-1	.	.	CASSFNGANMNTEAFF	TGCGCCAGCAGCTTTAACGGTGCCAATATGAACACTGAAGCTTTCTTT
TRBV30	TRBJ1-2	.	.	CAWRGGGNYGYTF	TGTGCCTGGAGAGGGGGGGGTAACTATGGCTACACCTTC
TRBV5-1	TRBJ2-1	TRBD2	once	CASRLSGGEQFF	TGCGCCAGCAGATTGAGCGGGGGTGAGCAGTTCTTC
TRBV5-4	TRBJ2-5	.	.	CASSLASEETQYF	TGTGCCAGCAGCTTGGCTTCGGAAGAGACCCAGTACTTC
TRBV5-8	TRBJ2-1	TRBD2	.	CASSFTGLAGGPGFFNEQFF	TGTGCCAGCAGCTTTACGGGACTAGCGGGAGGCCCGGGGTTTTTCAATGAGCAGTTCTTC
TRBV28	TRBJ1-2	.	.	CASSTGIGYGYTF	TGTGCCAGCAGTACAGGGATCGGGTATGGCTACACCTTC
TRBV6-5	TRBJ1-1	.	.	CASSYSGGTTEAFF	TGTGCCAGCAGTTACTCGGGGGGAACCACTGAAGCTTTCTTT
TRBV5-4	TRBJ2-1	.	.	CASSSATTYNEQFF	TGTGCCAGCAGCTCCGCGACTACCTACAATGAGCAGTTCTTC
TRBV11-1	TRBJ1-3	TRBD1	.	CASSFQTGSGNTIYF	TGTGCCAGCAGCTTCCAGACAGGGTCTGGAAACACCATATATTTT
TRBV6-1	TRBJ2-1	.	.	CASSEARNNEQFF	TGTGCCAGCAGTGAAGCGCGGAACAATGAGCAGTTCTTC
TRBV11-2	TRBJ1-1	.	.	CASSLIRSSEAFF	TGTGCCAGCAGCCTAATCCGGTCGAGTGAAGCTTTCTTT
TRBV7-3	TRBJ2-7	.	.	CASSLTGGVGEQYF	TGTGCCAGCAGCTTAACCGGGGGAGTCGGCGAGCAGTACTTC
TRBV14	TRBJ2-2	.	.	CASSLTITSTGELFF	TGTGCCAGCAGCCTGACTATCACGAGCACCGGGGAGCTGTTTTTT
TRBV6-1	TRBJ1-6	.	.	CASSLRESSPLHF	TGTGCCAGCAGCCTTCGCGAGAGTTCACCCCTCCACTTT
TRBV18	TRBJ2-1	TRBD1	.	CASSPGTGIYNEQFF	TGTGCCAGCTCACCCGGGACAGGGATATACAATGAGCAGTTCTTC
TRBV5-1	TRBJ1-1	.	.	CASSLVGTSSEAFF	TGCGCCAGCAGCTTGGTTGGGACATCGTCTGAAGCTTTCTTT
TRBV28	TRBJ2-1	TRBD2	.	CASSPASGQNNEQFF	TGTGCCAGCAGCCCCGCTAGCGGGCAGAACAATGAGCAGTTCTTC
TRBV5-1	TRBJ2-1	TRBD1	.	CASSSGQGYNEQFF	TGCGCCAGCAGCTCTGGACAGGGTTACAATGAGCAGTTCTTC
TRBV10-3	TRBJ2-5	.	.	CAISESAASRYQETQYF	TGTGCCATCAGTGAGTCAGCGGCTAGCCGGTACCAAGAGACCCAGTACTTC
TRBV10-2	TRBJ2-7	TRBD2	.	CASNGGTSGSYEQYF	TGCGCCAGCAACGGAGGTACTAGCGGGTCCTACGAGCAGTACTTC
TRBV9	TRBJ1-2	.	.	CASSSHEGYGYTF	TGTGCCAGCAGCTCCCACGAGGGTTATGGCTACACCTTC
TRBV7-7	TRBJ2-1	.	.	CASSLGVGGYNEQFF	TGTGCTAGCAGCTTGGGGGTGGGGGGTTACAATGAGCAGTTCTTC
TRBV6-5	TRBJ2-7	.	few	CASSLRTDSYEQYF	TGTGCCAGCAGTCTCCGGACAGACTCCTACGAGCAGTACTTC
TRBV28	TRBJ1-1	.	.	CASSLGGGNIHTEAFF	TGTGCCAGCAGTTTAGGCGGGGGGAACATACACACTGAAGCTTTCTTT
TRBV29-1	TRBJ1-1	.	.	CSVAAGNTEAFF	TGCAGCGTTGCGGCAGGGAACACTGAAGCTTTCTTT
TRBV6-6	TRBJ1-2	TRBD1	.	CASRRGQGDYGYTF	TGTGCCAGCAGGAGGGGACAGGGAGACTATGGCTACACCTTC
TRBV7-3	TRBJ1-2	.	.	CASSPSPGVYGYTF	TGTGCCAGCAGCCCGTCCCCGGGGGTCTATGGCTACACCTTC
TRBV7-9	TRBJ2-5	.	.	CASSLDSRETQYF	TGTGCCAGCAGCTTAGACTCCAGGGAGACCCAGTACTTC
TRBV11-2	TRBJ2-3	.	.	CASSLGYSDTQYF	TGTGCCAGCAGCTTAGGGTACAGTGATACGCAGTATTTT
TRBV28	TRBJ1-5	TRBD1	.	CASSSRTGPNQPQHF	TGTGCCAGCAGTTCCCGGACAGGGCCTAATCAGCCCCAGCATTTT
TRBV6-6	TRBJ1-4	.	.	CASSIYIRTVGEKLFF	TGTGCCAGCAGTATCTACATTAGGACAGTTGGGGAAAAACTGTTTTTT
TRBV6-1	TRBJ2-1	.	once	CASSERTISYNEQFF	TGTGCCAGCAGTGAACGGACAATCTCCTACAATGAGCAGTTCTTC
TRBV7-2	TRBJ1-6	TRBD1	once	CASSPRTGARGALHF	TGTGCCAGCAGCCCCCGGACAGGGGCTCGGGGAGCCCTCCACTTT
TRBV25-1	TRBJ1-5	TRBD1	.	CASSPRTGPANQPQHF	TGTGCCAGCAGTCCACGGACAGGGCCAGCAAATCAGCCCCAGCATTTT
TRBV9	TRBJ1-2	.	.	CASSSRVVGNYGYTF	TGTGCCAGCAGCTCGCGGGTAGTGGGGAACTATGGCTACACCTTC
TRBV6-5	TRBJ2-3	.	once	CASSVRQTTDTQYF	TGTGCCAGCAGTGTACGACAGACCACAGATACGCAGTATTTT
TRBV28	TRBJ2-5	.	.	CASTGAGAYQETQYF	TGTGCCAGCACCGGGGCGGGGGCATACCAAGAGACCCAGTACTTC
TRBV6-1	TRBJ1-5	.	.	CASSIQGREPQHF	TGTGCCAGCAGTATCCAGGGAAGGGAGCCCCAGCATTTT
TRBV7-8	TRBJ1-3	.	.	CASSREEYSGNTIYF	TGTGCCAGCAGCCGCGAGGAGTACTCTGGAAACACCATATATTTT
TRBV27	TRBJ2-3	TRBD2	.	CASSLRLAGGPDTQYF	TGTGCCAGCAGTCTTCGACTAGCGGGGGGGCCAGATACGCAGTATTTT